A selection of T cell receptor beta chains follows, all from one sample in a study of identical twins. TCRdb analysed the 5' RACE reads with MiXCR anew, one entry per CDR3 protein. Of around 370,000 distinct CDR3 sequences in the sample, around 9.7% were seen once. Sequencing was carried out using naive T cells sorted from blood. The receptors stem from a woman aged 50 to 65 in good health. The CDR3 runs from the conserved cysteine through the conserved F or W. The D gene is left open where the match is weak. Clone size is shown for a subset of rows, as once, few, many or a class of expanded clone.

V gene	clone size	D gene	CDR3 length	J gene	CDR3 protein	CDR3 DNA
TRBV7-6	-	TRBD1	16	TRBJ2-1	CASSSLRDRENNEQFF	TGTGCCAGCAGCAGTCTCCGGGACAGGGAAAACAATGAGCAGTTCTTC
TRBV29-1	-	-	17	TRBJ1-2	CSVEARAPGHLNYGYTF	TGCAGCGTTGAGGCTCGGGCACCGGGACACCTTAACTATGGCTACACCTTC
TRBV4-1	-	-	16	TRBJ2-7	CASSPKPPTDYYEQYF	TGCGCCAGCAGCCCAAAGCCCCCGACAGACTACTACGAGCAGTACTTC
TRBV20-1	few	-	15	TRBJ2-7	CSASASGNEAYEQYF	TGCAGTGCTAGTGCGAGTGGTAACGAAGCCTACGAGCAGTACTTC
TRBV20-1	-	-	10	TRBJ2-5	CSARVESQYF	TGCAGTGCTAGAGTGGAGTCCCAGTACTTC
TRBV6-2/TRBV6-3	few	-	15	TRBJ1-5	CASSYSGSSNQPQHF	TGTGCCAGCAGTTATTCAGGGAGCAGCAATCAGCCCCAGCATTTT
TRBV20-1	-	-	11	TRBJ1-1	CSATGDLEAFF	TGCAGTGCTACGGGTGATTTGGAAGCTTTCTTT
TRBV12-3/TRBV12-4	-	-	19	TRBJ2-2	CASSSWGLSLRLKAGELFF	TGTGCCAGCAGTTCATGGGGTCTTTCTTTAAGGTTGAAGGCCGGGGAGCTGTTTTTT
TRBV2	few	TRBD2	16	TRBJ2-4	CASRQQGLAPKNIQYF	TGTGCCAGCAGACAACAAGGACTAGCTCCCAAAAACATTCAGTACTTC
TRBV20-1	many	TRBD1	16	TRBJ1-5	CSARPQGAGGNQPQHF	TGCAGTGCTAGGCCTCAGGGGGCGGGGGGCAATCAGCCCCAGCATTTT
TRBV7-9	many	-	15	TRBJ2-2	CASSLRGPNTGELFF	TGTGCCAGCAGCTTACGTGGGCCGAACACCGGGGAGCTGTTTTTT
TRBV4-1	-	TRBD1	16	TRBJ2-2	CASSQAWTGIAGELFF	TGCGCCAGCAGCCAAGCTTGGACAGGGATAGCCGGGGAGCTGTTTTTT
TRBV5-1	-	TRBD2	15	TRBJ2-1	CASSSTSGSTVEQFF	TGCGCCAGCAGCTCGACTAGCGGGAGCACCGTTGAGCAGTTCTTC
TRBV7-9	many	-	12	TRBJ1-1	CASSFRVTEAFF	TGTGCCAGCAGCTTTCGGGTGACTGAAGCTTTCTTT
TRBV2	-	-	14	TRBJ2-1	CASRGLRTYNEQFF	TGTGCCAGCAGGGGACTGCGTACCTACAATGAGCAGTTCTTC
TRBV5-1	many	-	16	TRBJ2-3	CASSYVRRTSTDTQYF	TGCGCCAGCAGCTACGTTCGGCGGACTAGCACAGATACGCAGTATTTT
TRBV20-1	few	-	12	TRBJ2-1	CSPGRDYNEQFF	TGCAGTCCGGGCCGAGACTACAATGAGCAGTTCTTC
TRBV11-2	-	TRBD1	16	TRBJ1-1	CASSLVRRTGSSEAFF	TGTGCCAGCAGCTTAGTTCGTCGGACAGGGAGTTCTGAAGCTTTCTTT
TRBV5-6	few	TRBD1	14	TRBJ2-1	CASCPRDRDNEQFF	TGTGCCAGCTGCCCGAGGGACAGAGACAATGAGCAGTTCTTC
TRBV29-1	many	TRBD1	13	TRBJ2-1	CSVEGQGVHEQFF	TGCAGCGTTGAGGGACAGGGGGTCCATGAGCAGTTCTTC
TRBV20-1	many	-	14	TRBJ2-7	CSARDRGRFYEQYF	TGCAGTGCTAGAGATCGGGGCAGATTCTACGAGCAGTACTTC
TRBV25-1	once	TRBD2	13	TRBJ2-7	CARRGLAGYEQYF	TGTGCCAGGAGGGGACTAGCGGGATACGAGCAGTACTTC
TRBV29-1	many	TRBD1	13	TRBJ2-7	CSVGTGSAYEQYF	TGCAGCGTGGGGACAGGGAGCGCCTACGAGCAGTACTTC
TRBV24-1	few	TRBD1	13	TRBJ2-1	CASGQGAYNEQFF	TGTGCCTCCGGACAGGGGGCCTACAATGAGCAGTTCTTC
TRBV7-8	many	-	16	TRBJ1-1	CASSINRVTMNTEAFF	TGTGCCAGCAGCATCAACAGGGTGACTATGAACACTGAAGCTTTCTTT
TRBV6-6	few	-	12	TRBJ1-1	CASSYQNTEAFF	TGTGCCAGCAGTTACCAGAACACTGAAGCTTTCTTT
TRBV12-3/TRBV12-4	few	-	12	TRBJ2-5	CAFAGTQETQYF	TGTGCTTTTGCGGGAACCCAAGAGACCCAGTACTTC
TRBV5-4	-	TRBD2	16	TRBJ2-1	CASSSRKGTSGNEQFF	TGTGCCAGCAGCTCGCGGAAAGGGACTAGCGGCAATGAGCAGTTCTTC
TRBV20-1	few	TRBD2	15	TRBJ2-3	CSAYRSGRGRDTQYF	TGCAGTGCTTATCGAAGCGGGAGGGGGAGAGATACGCAGTATTTT
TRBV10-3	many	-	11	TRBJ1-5	CAIKTEVPQHF	TGTGCCATCAAAACGGAGGTGCCCCAGCATTTT
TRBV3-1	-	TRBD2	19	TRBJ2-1	CASSRPFVGTSGSYNEQFF	TGTGCCAGCAGCAGACCCTTTGTGGGGACTAGCGGAAGCTACAATGAGCAGTTCTTC
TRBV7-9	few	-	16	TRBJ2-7	CASSLDTDRYSYEQYF	TGTGCCAGCAGCTTAGATACCGACAGGTACTCCTACGAGCAGTACTTC
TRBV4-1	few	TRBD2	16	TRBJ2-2	CASSQVLAANTGELFF	TGCGCCAGCAGCCAGGTACTAGCGGCGAACACCGGGGAGCTGTTTTTT